The 21 T cell receptor beta chains below come from one sample, sequenced in a study of T cells in Graves' hyperthyroidism and ophthalmopathy. TCR beta CDR3 regions were amplified from RNA. The HTBI set primed first-round TCR CDR3 RT-PCR. TCRdb reprocessed the multiplex PCR reads with MiXCR, giving one entry per CDR3 protein. The repertoire has about 680,000 distinct CDR3 sequences, around 40% of them found once; the top ten carry 31%. Sample: blood. The receptors were gathered from a woman aged 40 to 50 with Graves' hyperthyroidism.

This clonotype was counted at least ten times. The V call is TRBV4-3, the J call TRBJ2-7; 8 bases match TRBD1. V lost 1 base and J lost 4; bases outside the gene matches: 3. CDR3 length: 14 residues. The germline gives CDR1 LGHNA, CDR2 YSLEER. In DNA, the CDR3 is TGCGCCAGCAGCCAAGGGACAGGGTTGTACGAGCAGTACTTC. It encodes CASSQGTGLYEQYF.

This clonotype came up many times. The rearrangement uses TRBV7-9 and TRBJ1-2, with D possibly TRBD1 on 6 matching bases. Looked up from germline, CDR1 is SEHNR and CDR2 is FQNEAQ (reference sequence). The CDR3 has 13 amino acids. V was trimmed by 5 bases and J by 4 bases, leaving 11 bases between them. CDR3 sequence reads: CASSARTAYGYTF. CDR3 nucleotides: TGTGCCAGCAGCGCCCGGACAGCCTATGGCTACACCTTC.

The chain links TRBV20-1 to TRBJ1-4; tentative D call: TRBD1 (5 bases). Looked up from germline, CDR1 is DFQATT and CDR2 is SNEGSKA (reference sequence). The CDR3 covers 15 residues. The V gene lost 3 bases and the J gene lost 5 bases, with 16 bases spanning the gap. The DNA for the CDR3 is TGCAGTGCTAGTGCTAGCGGGGGGAACAATGAAAAACTGTTTTTT. This translates into CSASASGGNNEKLFF.

This clonotype was picked up one time. The chain uses TRBV9 and TRBJ1-2, with 9 bases fitting TRBD1. The germline gives CDR1 SGDLS, CDR2 YYNGEE. This CDR3 is 15 amino acids long. The V and J ends lost 3 bases and 5 bases, in that order; junction bases with no gene match: 8. The CDR3 here is CASSATGGRGYGYTF. In DNA, the CDR3 is TGTGCCAGCAGCGCCACAGGGGGCCGTGGATATGGCTACACCTTC.

The J gene is TRBJ2-3, the V gene TRBV7-2; a possible D gene is TRBD2 (6 bases). The length of the CDR3 is 13 residues. The V gene lost 7 bases and the J gene lost 7 bases, with 15 bases spanning the gap. Germline V gives CDR1 SGHTA, CDR2 FQGNSA. CDR3 loop: CASNPYLAYTQYF. The CDR3 DNA is TGTGCCAGCAACCCCTATCTAGCGTATACGCAGTATTTT.

This clonotype came up many times. The genes are TRBV2 and TRBJ1-2, with a possible D match to TRBD1 (5 bases). The V and J ends lost 7 bases and 1 base respectively, with 13 bases between them. Germline lookup yields CDR1 SNHLY and CDR2 FYNNEI. There are 14 residues in the CDR3. For the CDR3, the DNA is TGTGCCAGCAAAAAGGGCAGGGATAACTATGGCTACACCTTC. Encoded protein: CASKKGRDNYGYTF.

This clonotype has a count of ten or more. This sequence joins TRBV29-1 and TRBJ2-2; D gene unclear. The CDR3 has 12 amino acids. Looked up from germline, CDR1 is SQVTM and CDR2 is ANQGSEA. Deletions cut 3 bases from V and 5 bases from J, with 7 bases between. The CDR3 protein is CSVDAATGELFF. For the CDR3, the DNA is TGCAGCGTTGACGCAGCAACCGGGGAGCTGTTTTTT.

This clonotype has at least ten counts. The J gene is TRBJ1-1, the V gene TRBV20-1; TRBD1 might be the D (6 bases). The germline gives CDR1 DFQATT, CDR2 SNEGSKA (reference sequence). The length of the CDR3 is 13 residues. V was cut by 0 bases and J by 10 bases, with 15 bases left in between. For the CDR3, the DNA is TGCAGTGCTAGAGATTCAGGGGCCCAAACAGCTTTCTTT. Its translation is CSARDSGAQTAFF.

The chain combines TRBV19 with TRBJ1-5, with 9 positions matching TRBD1. Trimming cost V 5 bases and J 5 bases; bases outside gene matches: 13. The germline CDR1 and CDR2 sequences are LNHDA and SQIVND (reference sequence). CDR3 length: 17 amino acids. CDR3 nucleotides: TGTGCCAGTAGTCGTGGACAGGGGAGGGGTAGGGATCAGCCCCAGCATTTT. Encoded protein: CASSRGQGRGRDQPQHF.

This clonotype was detected ten times or more. The chain recombines TRBV7-2 with TRBJ1-5, with 7 nucleotides matching TRBD1. Germline lookup yields CDR1 SGHTA and CDR2 FQGNSA. The junction had 6 bases not matched to a gene; V was cut back by 1 base and J by 6 bases. CDR3 length: 15 amino acids. The CDR3 bases are TGTGCCAGCAGCTTAGATGAAGGGGGCGGTCAGCCCCAGCATTTT. It codes for CASSLDEGGGQPQHF.

At least ten counts were recorded for this clonotype. This chain links TRBV7-9 with TRBJ2-7; D remains ambiguous. Germline values: CDR1 SEHNR, CDR2 FQNEAQ (reference sequence). V lost 1 base and J 3 bases, leaving 7 bases between the germline ends. The CDR3 has 13 amino acids. The CDR3 coding sequence is TGTGCCAGCAGCTTAGAACAGCACTACGAGCAGTACTTC. This gives the protein CASSLEQHYEQYF.

Remarks on this clonotype: The junction departs from germline at one end; a sequencing error may be responsible. The chain recombines TRBV6-5 with TRBJ1-6; a possible D gene is TRBD1 (5 bases). The CDR3 spans 8 residues. Germline V gives CDR1 MNHEY, CDR2 SVGAGI. The CDR3 is CARPPKGF. As DNA, the CDR3 is TGTGCCAGGCCTCCGAAGGGGTTT.

This clonotype showed up just a few times. Sequence at one end of the junction differs from germline and may be a read error. V usage is TRBV7-2 and J usage is TRBJ2-7, with 10 bases aligning to TRBD2. The CDR3 sequence is 15 residues long. Germline assignment: CDR1 SGHTA and CDR2 FQGNSA. The CDR3 sequence: CASSQERGGTYEQYF. The CDR3 bases are TGCGCCAGCAGCCAAGAGCGGGGGGGAACCTACGAGCAGTACTTC.

V and J are TRBV5-5 and TRBJ1-6; possibly TRBD1 for D (5 bases). V lost 5 bases to trimming and J lost 8 bases, with 17 bases between them. Germline V gene lookup returns CDR1 SGHKS and CDR2 YYEKEE (reference sequence). The CDR3 is 15 residues long. The CDR3 region is CASRPGGYEHSPLHF. Written as DNA, the CDR3 is TGTGCCAGCAGGCCGGGGGGATACGAGCATTCACCCCTCCACTTT.

This clonotype occurred many times. The chain combines TRBV12-3 or TRBV12-4 with TRBJ2-7; D ambiguous. The CDR3 length is 14 residues. Trimming took off 3 bases at V and 0 bases at J, with 9 bases between the two ends. The CDR3 DNA reads TGTGCCAGCAGTTTCGGTTCCAGCTCCTACGAGCAGTACTTC. This encodes CASSFGSSSYEQYF.

The chain is built from TRBV25-1 and TRBJ1-6; TRBD1 is a possible D gene (5 bases). V was pared by 11 bases and J by 5 bases, with 16 bases between. The CDR3 totals 14 residues. Germline CDR1 reads MGHDK; CDR2 reads SYGVNS. The CDR3 bases are TGTGCCGACGGGGGACCTCAGGATAATTCACCCCTCCACTTT. The encoded protein is CADGGPQDNSPLHF.

As concerns this clonotype: This sequence may be a read error, since a much larger clone differs from it by one base. V and J are TRBV7-9 and TRBJ2-2; possibly TRBD2 for D (5 bases). CDR3 length: 12 residues. Germline CDR1 and CDR2: SEHNR and FQNEAQ (reference sequence). The CDR3 bases are TGTGCCAGCGGTCAAGGCGCCGGGGAGCTGGTTTTT. Translated, it gives CASGQGAGELVF.

At least ten counts were recorded for this clonotype. This chain joins TRBV10-3 and TRBJ1-2; 7 bases fit TRBD1. With V trimmed by 5 bases and J by 0 bases, 6 bases remained unmatched. The CDR3 totals 15 residues. Germline lookup yields CDR1 ENHRY and CDR2 SYGVKD. The CDR3 loop is CAISRDSLTNYGYTF. CDR3 DNA sequence: TGTGCCATCAGTCGGGACAGTTTAACTAACTATGGCTACACCTTC.

At least ten counts were recorded for this clonotype. One end of the junction fails to match germline, which may point to a read error. V and J are TRBV10-3 and TRBJ1-5; TRBD1 aligns across 7 bases. Germline lookup yields CDR1 ENHRY and CDR2 SYGVKD. The CDR3 has 15 amino acids. CDR3 coding DNA: TGTGCCATCAGTGAGGGCAGGGACAGCACTCAGCCCCAGCATTTT. It codes for CAISEGRDSTQPQHF.

This chain connects TRBV6-6 to TRBJ1-3; 10 bases align to TRBD1. V trimming: 0 bases; J trimming: 6 bases; junction bases outside the gene matches: 8. The CDR3 is made up of 17 amino acids. Germline lookup yields CDR1 MNHNY and CDR2 SVGAGI (reference sequence). Here the CDR3 DNA reads TGTGCCAGCAGTTACTCATCTGGGACAGGGGAAAAAAACACCATATATTTT. It is translated as CASSYSSGTGEKNTIYF.

This clonotype occurred a few times. The chain couples TRBV5-1 to TRBJ1-3; D gene unclear. The CDR3 has 15 amino acids. Germline CDR1 and CDR2: SGHRS and YFSETQ. V lost 4 bases, J lost 0 bases, and 11 bases lay in between. The chain's CDR3 is CASSPSRVSGNTIYF. The CDR3 DNA reads TGCGCCAGCAGCCCCAGCCGGGTCTCTGGAAACACCATATATTTT.